This T cell receptor (beta chain) was found in a study of blood T cell repertoires in COVID-19. At the level of the study: The United States, Italy and Spain were the sources of the acute and convalescent COVID-19 samples. Sample material is recorded as cDNA or gDNA derived from T cells, B-cell-depleted T cells, or PBMCs.

Looked up from germline, CDR1 is SGHNT and CDR2 is YYREEE (reference sequence). Between the trimmed V and J ends, which lost 4 bases and 4 bases, there was a span of 8 bases. The CDR3 is made up of 12 amino acids. Per the original methods: Using reference gene primer amplification, nucleated cell counts were estimated. Data came from immunoSEQ multiplex PCR; TCRdb stores just in-frame clones and leaves some out. That table gives V, J and clone size, and the DNA gave D and trimming. The data show 140,000 or so clones, 80% seen once. The specimen was peripheral blood. This chain uses TRBV5-4 with TRBJ1-2, with D uncertain. This sequence was found in a man between 65 and 80 years old who had recovered from COVID-19. As DNA, the CDR3 is TGTGCCAGCAGCCCTATCGGCTATGGCTACACCTTC. Residues: CASSPIGYGYTF.